This T cell receptor (beta chain) was observed in a study of T cells in Graves' hyperthyroidism and ophthalmopathy. Overall study: Before any treatment, at initial diagnosis, peripheral blood was collected.

Amplified regions were TCR beta CDR3 sequences from RNA transcripts. The study used the HTBI primer set for a first-round RT-PCR of the TCR CDR3. TCRdb re-derived calls from the multiplex PCR reads in MiXCR, one entry per CDR3 protein. The sample holds 500,000 or so distinct CDR3 sequences; over 15% are singletons and the top ten take 15% to 20%. Only a few counts were recorded for this clonotype. The antigen remains undetermined. Whole-study results and caveats: Ophthalmopathy and stable hyperthyroidism were told apart by a 13 V-J model. Appearing also in blood were most of the thyroid clonotypes expanded above 0.001. Progression to ophthalmopathy was predicted a median of about six months early.

Germline V CDR1 and CDR2: LGHNA, YSLEER. The trim removed 0 bases at V and 0 bases at J, leaving 3 bases unmatched. The CDR3 is 16 amino acids. Material: blood. The origin of this receptor is a woman under 30 with Graves' ophthalmopathy. The chain combines TRBV4-3 with TRBJ2-7; 9 nucleotides agree with TRBD2. The CDR3 loop is CASSQDAGGSSYEQYF. The CDR3 nucleotides read TGCGCCAGCAGCCAAGATGCGGGGGGGAGCTCCTACGAGCAGTACTTC.